This T cell receptor (beta chain) derives from a study of T cell responses to AZD1222 COVID-19 vaccine. CDR3 size: 18 residues. V shed 7 bases, J shed 0 bases, and the junction held 13 bases outside the gene matches. Germline CDR1 is LNHDA and CDR2 is SQIVND (reference sequence). Repertoires were generated with immunoSEQ multiplex PCR, while TCRdb's copy carries only in-frame clones and drops some. Of more than 100,000 clones listed, 80% to 90% are singletons. Study observations and caveats: Of the AZD1222 recipients, only 6 or 7 were seropositive at baseline. Donors were mostly white British, more females; clonal diversity possibly underestimated. Repertoires were obtained solely post-peak T cell response.

This clone was observed once. Its antigen is as yet unknown. The TCR comes from an adult in good health. This specimen consisted of peripheral blood, obtained on day 0 of AZD1222 vaccination. The chain couples TRBV19 to TRBJ1-5; the match to TRBD1 covers 9 bases. The CDR3 DNA reads as TGTGCCAGTATGGGGATTCGGACAGGGGAAAATAGCAATCAGCCCCAGCATTTT. Its translation is CASMGIRTGENSNQPQHF.